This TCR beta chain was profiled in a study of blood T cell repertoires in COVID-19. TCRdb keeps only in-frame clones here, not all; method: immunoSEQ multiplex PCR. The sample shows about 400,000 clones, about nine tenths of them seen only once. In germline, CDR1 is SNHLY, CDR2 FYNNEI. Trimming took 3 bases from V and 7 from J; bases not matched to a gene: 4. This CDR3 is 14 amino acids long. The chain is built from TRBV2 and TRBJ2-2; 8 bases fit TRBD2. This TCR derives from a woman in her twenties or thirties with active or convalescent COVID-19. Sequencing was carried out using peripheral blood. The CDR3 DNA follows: TGTGCCAGCAGTGAGGTGCGGGGGGACGGGGAGCTGTTTTTT. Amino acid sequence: CASSEVRGDGELFF.